One sample yielded the 5 T cell receptor beta chains listed below, sequenced in a study of early stage breast cancer tumors (dated 2017 in TCRdb). The library was made by the immunoSEQ multiplex PCR assay. In TCRdb, the immuneACCESS table is reduced to in-frame sequences with V and J assigned. These tables do not hold every clone; where another copy was compared, an unresolved V gene accounts for under half, and the others remain unexplained. The sample table holds some 5,000 clones, of which 61% were seen once. The ten largest clones add up to roughly 18% of the sample. The sample was breast tumor tissue. The origin of the receptors is a person between 50 and 60 years old with breast cancer.

The V gene is TRBV11-1, the J gene TRBJ1-4, with a weak D call TRBD1 (6 bases). Germline CDR1 is SGHAT and CDR2 is FQDESV (reference sequence). This CDR3 has 19 residues. Trimming removed 2 bases at V and 0 bases at J, with 19 bases between. CDR3 sequence: CASSLRGVEEIATNEKLFF. The CDR3 coding sequence is TGTGCCAGCAGCTTAAGGGGGGTAGAAGAGATAGCAACTAATGAAAAACTGTTTTTT.

In this sample, this clone turned up a few times. The chain combines TRBV4-3 with TRBJ1-3; D not resolved. The CDR3 runs to 18 residues. The germline CDR1 and CDR2 sequences are LGHNA and YSLEER. Trimming took off 0 bases at V and 0 bases at J, with 15 bases between the two ends. The CDR3 loop reads CASSQDDPARTSGNTIYF. The DNA for the CDR3 is TGCGCCAGCAGCCAAGATGATCCCGCCAGGACCTCTGGAAACACCATATATTTT.

V and J are TRBV4-1 and TRBJ1-1, with D possibly TRBD1 on 5 matching bases. The V and J ends lost 4 bases and 1 base respectively, with 10 bases between them. The CDR3 is 14 residues long. The V gene's germline CDR1 is MGHRA and CDR2 YSYEKL. The CDR3 bases are TGCGCCAGCAGCCGAATAGGACAGAACACTGAAGCTTTCTTT. This codes for CASSRIGQNTEAFF.

In its sample, this clone was seen a few times. This chain connects TRBV5-8 to TRBJ1-1, with D possibly matching TRBD1 (5 bases). The V end lost 4 bases, the J end lost 1 base, and 11 bases lay between the germline ends. The CDR3 sequence is 14 residues long. Germline values: CDR1 SGHTS, CDR2 YDEGEE. CDR3 protein: CASSLDSRNTEAFF. The CDR3 DNA reads as TGTGCCAGCAGCCTCGACAGCAGGAACACTGAAGCTTTCTTT.

The chain uses TRBV5-1 and TRBJ2-7; weak D call: TRBD1 (6 bases). V lost 1 base, J lost 0 bases, and 14 bases lay in between. From germline, CDR1 is SGHRS and CDR2 YFSETQ. The CDR3 is 16 residues long. This CDR3 is CASSLLGEGVSYEQYF. DNA of the CDR3: TGCGCCAGCAGCTTGCTTGGAGAGGGGGTCTCCTACGAGCAGTACTTC.